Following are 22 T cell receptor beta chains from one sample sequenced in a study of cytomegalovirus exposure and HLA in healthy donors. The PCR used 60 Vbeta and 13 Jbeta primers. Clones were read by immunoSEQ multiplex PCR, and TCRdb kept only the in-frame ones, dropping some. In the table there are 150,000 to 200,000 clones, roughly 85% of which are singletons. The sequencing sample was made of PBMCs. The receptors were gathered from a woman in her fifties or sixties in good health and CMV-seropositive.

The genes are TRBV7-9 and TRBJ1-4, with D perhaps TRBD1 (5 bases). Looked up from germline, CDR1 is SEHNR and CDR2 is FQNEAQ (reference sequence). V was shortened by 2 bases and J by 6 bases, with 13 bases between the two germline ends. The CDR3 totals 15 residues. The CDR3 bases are TGTGCCAGCAGCTTATATGGGGGACTTGATGAAAAACTGTTTTTT. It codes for CASSLYGGLDEKLFF. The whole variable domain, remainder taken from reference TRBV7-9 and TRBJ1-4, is DTGVSQNPRHKITKRGQNVTFRCDPISEHNRLYWYRQTLGQGPEFLTYFQNEAQLEKSRLLSDRFSAERPKGSFSTLEIQRTEQGDSAMYLCASSLYGGLDEKLFFGSGTQLSVL.

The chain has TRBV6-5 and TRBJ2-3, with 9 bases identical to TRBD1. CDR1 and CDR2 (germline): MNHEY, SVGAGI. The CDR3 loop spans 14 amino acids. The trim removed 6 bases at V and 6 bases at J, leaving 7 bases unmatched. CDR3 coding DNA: TGTGCCAGCAGAAGGACCGGGACAGGGGATACGCAGTATTTT. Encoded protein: CASRRTGTGDTQYF.

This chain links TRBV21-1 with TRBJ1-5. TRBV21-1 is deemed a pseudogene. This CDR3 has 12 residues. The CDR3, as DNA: TGTGCCACCCCGGGGGAGAGATCAGCCCAGCATTTT. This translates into CATPGERSAQHF.

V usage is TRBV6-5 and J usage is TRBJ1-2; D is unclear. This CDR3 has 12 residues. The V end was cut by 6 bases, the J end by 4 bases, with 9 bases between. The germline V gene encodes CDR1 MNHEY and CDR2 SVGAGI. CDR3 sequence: CASRAQLYGYTF. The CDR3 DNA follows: TGTGCCAGCAGAGCACAGCTCTATGGCTACACCTTC.

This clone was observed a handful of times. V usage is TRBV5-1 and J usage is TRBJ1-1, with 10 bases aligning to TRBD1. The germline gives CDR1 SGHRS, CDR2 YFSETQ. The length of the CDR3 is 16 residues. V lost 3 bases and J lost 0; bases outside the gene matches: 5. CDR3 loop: CASSWDRGPLNTEAFF. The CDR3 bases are TGCGCCAGCAGCTGGGACAGGGGCCCTCTGAACACTGAAGCTTTCTTT.

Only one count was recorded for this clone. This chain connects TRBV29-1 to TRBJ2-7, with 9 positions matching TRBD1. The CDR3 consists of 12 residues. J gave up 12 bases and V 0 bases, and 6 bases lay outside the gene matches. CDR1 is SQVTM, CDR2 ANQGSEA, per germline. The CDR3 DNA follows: TGCAGCGTTGAAGAGCAACCGGGACAGGGGTACTTC. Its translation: CSVEEQPGQGYF.

The CDR3 DNA sequence: TGTGCCAGTAGTATCCGGCAGGGGGTCAATACATCCTATAATTCACCCCTCCACTTT. Translating it yields CASSIRQGVNTSYNSPLHF. The J gene is TRBJ1-6, the V gene TRBV19; 7 bases match TRBD1. Germline-derived CDR1 and CDR2 are LNHDA and SQIVND (reference sequence). The CDR3 has 19 amino acids. Trimming cost V 3 bases and J 1 base; bases outside gene matches: 12.

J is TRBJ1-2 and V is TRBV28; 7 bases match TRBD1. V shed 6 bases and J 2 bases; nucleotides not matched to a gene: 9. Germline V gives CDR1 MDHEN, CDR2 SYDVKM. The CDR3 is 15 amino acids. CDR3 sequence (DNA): TGTGCCAGCAGAGAAGACAGGGTTCTGAACTATGGCTACACCTTC. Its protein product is CASREDRVLNYGYTF.

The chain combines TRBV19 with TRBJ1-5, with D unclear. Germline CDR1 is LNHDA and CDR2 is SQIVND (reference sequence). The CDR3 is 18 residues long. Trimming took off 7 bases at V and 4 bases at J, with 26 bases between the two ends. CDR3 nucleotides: TGTGCCAGTAATAATAGAGGCCTTCAAGCCTCCCGAAATCAGCCCCAGCATTTT. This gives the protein CASNNRGLQASRNQPQHF.

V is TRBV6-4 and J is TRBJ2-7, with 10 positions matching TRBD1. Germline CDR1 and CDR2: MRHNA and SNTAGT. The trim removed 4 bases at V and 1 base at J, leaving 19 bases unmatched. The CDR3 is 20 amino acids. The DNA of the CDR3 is TGTGCCAGCAGTGCCTCCGGAGATGGGACAGGGGATCCCCCGTCCTACGAGCAGTACTTC. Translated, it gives CASSASGDGTGDPPSYEQYF.

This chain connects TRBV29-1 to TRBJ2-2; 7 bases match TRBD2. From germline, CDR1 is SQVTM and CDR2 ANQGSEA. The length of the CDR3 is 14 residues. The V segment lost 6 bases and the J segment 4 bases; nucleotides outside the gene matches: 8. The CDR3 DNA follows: TGCAGCGTGGGCGTGGGGGGGAGCACCGGGGAGCTGTTTTTT. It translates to CSVGVGGSTGELFF.

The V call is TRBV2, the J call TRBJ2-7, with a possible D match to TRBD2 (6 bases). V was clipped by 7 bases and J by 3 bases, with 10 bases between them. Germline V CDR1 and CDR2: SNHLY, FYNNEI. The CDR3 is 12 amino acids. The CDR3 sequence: CASKAGSYEQYF. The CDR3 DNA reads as TGTGCCAGCAAGGCGGGAAGCTACGAGCAGTACTTC.

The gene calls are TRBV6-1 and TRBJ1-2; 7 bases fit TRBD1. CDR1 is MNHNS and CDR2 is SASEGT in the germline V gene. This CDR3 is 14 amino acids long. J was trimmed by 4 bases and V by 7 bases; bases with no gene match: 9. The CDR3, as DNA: TGTGCCAGCAAGAGAGACCGGGACAGCTATGGCTACACCTTC. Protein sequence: CASKRDRDSYGYTF.

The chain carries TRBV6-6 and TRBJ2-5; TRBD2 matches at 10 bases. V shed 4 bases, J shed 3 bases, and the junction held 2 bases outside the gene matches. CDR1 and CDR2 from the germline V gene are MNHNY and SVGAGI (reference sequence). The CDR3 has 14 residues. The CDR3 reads CASSLSGGEETQYF. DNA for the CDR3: TGTGCCAGCAGTTTGAGCGGGGGGGAAGAGACCCAGTACTTC.

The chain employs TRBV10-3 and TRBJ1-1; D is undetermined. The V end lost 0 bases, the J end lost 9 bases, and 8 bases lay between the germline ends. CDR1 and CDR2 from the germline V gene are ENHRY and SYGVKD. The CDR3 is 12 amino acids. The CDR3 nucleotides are TGTGCCATCAGTGAGTCCTGGGCTAAAGCTTTCTTT. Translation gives CAISESWAKAFF.

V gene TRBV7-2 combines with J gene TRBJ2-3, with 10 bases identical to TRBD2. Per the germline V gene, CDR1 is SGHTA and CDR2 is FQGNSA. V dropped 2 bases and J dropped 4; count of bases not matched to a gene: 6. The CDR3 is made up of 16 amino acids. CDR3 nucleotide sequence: TGTGCCAGCAGCTTAAATAGCGGGGGGTTGCCAGATACGCAGTATTTT. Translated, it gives CASSLNSGGLPDTQYF.

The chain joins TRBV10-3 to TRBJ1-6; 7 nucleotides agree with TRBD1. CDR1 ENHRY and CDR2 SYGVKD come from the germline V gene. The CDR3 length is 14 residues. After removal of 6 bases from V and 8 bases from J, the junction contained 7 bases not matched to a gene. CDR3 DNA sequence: TGTGCCATCAGGACGACAGGGTTGGATTCACCCCTCCACTTT. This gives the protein CAIRTTGLDSPLHF.

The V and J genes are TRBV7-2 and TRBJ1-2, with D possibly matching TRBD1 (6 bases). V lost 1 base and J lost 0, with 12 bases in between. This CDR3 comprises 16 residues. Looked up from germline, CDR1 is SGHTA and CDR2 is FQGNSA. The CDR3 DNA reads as TGTGCCAGCAGCTTAGGAATGGGACAAACTAACTATGGCTACACCTTC. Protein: CASSLGMGQTNYGYTF. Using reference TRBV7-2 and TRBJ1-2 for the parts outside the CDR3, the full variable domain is GAGVSQSPSNKVTEKGKDVELRCDPISGHTALYWYRQSLGQGLEFLIYFQGNSAPDKSGLPSDRFSAERTGGSVSTLTIQRTQQEDSAVYLCASSLGMGQTNYGYTFGSGTRLTVV.

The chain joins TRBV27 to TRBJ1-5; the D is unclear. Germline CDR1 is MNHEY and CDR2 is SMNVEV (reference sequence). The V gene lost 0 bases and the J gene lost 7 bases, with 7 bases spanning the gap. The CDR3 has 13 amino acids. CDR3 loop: CASSLSIQQPQHF. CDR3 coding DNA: TGTGCCAGCAGTTTATCGATCCAGCAGCCCCAGCATTTT.

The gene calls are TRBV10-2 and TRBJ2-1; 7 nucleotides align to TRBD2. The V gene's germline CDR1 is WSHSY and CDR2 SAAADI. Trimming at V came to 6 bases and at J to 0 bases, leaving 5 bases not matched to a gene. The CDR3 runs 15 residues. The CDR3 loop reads CASSSGRGSYNEQFF. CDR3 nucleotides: TGCGCCAGCAGCTCGGGGAGGGGCTCCTACAATGAGCAGTTCTTC.

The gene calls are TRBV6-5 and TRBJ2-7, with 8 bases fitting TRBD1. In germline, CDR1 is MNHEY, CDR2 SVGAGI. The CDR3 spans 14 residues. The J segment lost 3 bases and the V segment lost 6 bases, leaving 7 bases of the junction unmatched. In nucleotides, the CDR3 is TGTGCCAGCAGACAAAGACAGGGGATCTACGAGCAGTACTTC. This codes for CASRQRQGIYEQYF.

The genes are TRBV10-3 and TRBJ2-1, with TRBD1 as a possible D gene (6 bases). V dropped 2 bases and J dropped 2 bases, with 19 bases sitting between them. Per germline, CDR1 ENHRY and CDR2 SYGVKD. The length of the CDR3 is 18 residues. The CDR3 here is CAISEPPPRGKAYNEQFF. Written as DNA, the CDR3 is TGTGCCATCAGTGAGCCTCCCCCCAGGGGCAAAGCCTACAATGAGCAGTTCTTC.